This is a list of T cell receptor beta chains from one sample in a study of cytomegalovirus exposure and HLA in healthy donors. Method: immunoSEQ multiplex PCR; TCRdb's copy keeps in-frame clones and lacks some. The table shows around 200,000 clones, with around 81% occurring only once. The material sequenced was PBMCs. The receptors were sampled from a man younger than 40 in good health and CMV-seronegative. The CDR3 runs from the conserved cysteine through the conserved F or W. The D gene is left open where the match is weak. Only some rows state a clone size, as once, few, many or a class for expanded clones.

>TRBD2|.|TRBJ2-7|TRBV7-9
CASSLGLAGGDEQYF
TGTGCCAGCAGCTTAGGCCTAGCGGGAGGAGACGAGCAGTACTTC
>.|.|TRBJ2-1|TRBV6-5
CASSTAGFQEQFF
TGTGCCAGCAGTACGGCGGGATTTCAGGAGCAGTTCTTC
>.|.|TRBJ2-5|TRBV6-1
CASRGAGLNQYF
TGTGCCAGCAGGGGGGCCGGGCTCAACCAGTACTTC
>TRBD2|.|TRBJ2-7|TRBV19
CASSKLAEPTYEQYF
TGTGCCAGTAGTAAACTAGCGGAGCCCACCTACGAGCAGTACTTC
>.|.|TRBJ2-3|TRBV5-6
CASSLGAGGRIDTQYF
TGTGCCAGCAGCCTTGGGGCAGGGGGGCGAATAGATACGCAGTATTTT
>TRBD2|.|TRBJ2-3|TRBV5-1
CASSLAGGTGVEDTQYF
TGCGCCAGCAGCTTGGCGGGGGGTACGGGAGTGGAGGATACGCAGTATTTT
>TRBD2|.|TRBJ2-1|TRBV11-2
CASSDRWEGFYNEQFF
TGTGCCAGCAGCGATAGGTGGGAGGGCTTCTACAATGAGCAGTTCTTC
>TRBD1|once|TRBJ1-4|TRBV5-1
CASSNGQGNIPNEKLFF
TGCGCCAGCAGCAACGGACAGGGGAACATTCCTAATGAAAAACTGTTTTTT
>.|.|TRBJ1-2|TRBV6-1
CASSDAEGTGYTF
TGTGCCAGCAGTGATGCGGAAGGAACTGGCTACACCTTC
>TRBD1|once|TRBJ1-5|TRBV28
CASSSPPGQVYSNQPQHF
TGTGCCAGCAGTTCTCCCCCGGGACAGGTTTATAGCAATCAGCCCCAGCATTTT
>TRBD1|.|TRBJ2-3|TRBV7-9
CASSSDRVTDTQYF
TGTGCCAGCAGCTCCGACAGGGTGACAGATACGCAGTATTTT
>TRBD2|.|TRBJ2-7|TRBV5-5
CASSWRLAESYEQYF
TGTGCCAGCAGCTGGAGACTAGCGGAGTCTTACGAGCAGTACTTC
>TRBD1|.|TRBJ1-3|TRBV5-4
CASSLERQGRNTIYF
TGTGCCAGCAGCTTGGAAAGACAGGGACGGAACACCATATATTTT
>.|.|TRBJ1-6|TRBV14
CASSQGTGTLNNSPLHF
TGTGCCAGCAGCCAAGGCACCGGGACACTGAATAATTCACCCCTCCACTTT
>TRBD2|.|TRBJ2-7|TRBV6-5
CASSYGAGGPSEQYF
TGTGCCAGCAGTTACGGGGCGGGAGGGCCCTCCGAGCAGTACTTC
>TRBD1|.|TRBJ1-5|TRBV28
CASSSGTANQPQHF
TGTGCCAGCAGTTCCGGGACAGCCAATCAGCCCCAGCATTTT
>.|.|TRBJ2-1|TRBV6-1
CASSAPYEQFF
TGTGCCAGCAGTGCCCCATATGAGCAGTTCTTC
>.|.|TRBJ1-1|TRBV5-1
CASSWEVGKNTEAFF
TGCGCCAGCAGCTGGGAGGTCGGGAAGAACACTGAAGCTTTCTTT
>TRBD1|.|TRBJ2-7|TRBV2
CASRTAGGAFYEQYF
TGTGCCAGCAGGACAGCAGGGGGAGCGTTTTACGAGCAGTACTTC
>TRBD1|.|TRBJ2-7|TRBV19
CASTDRENSYEQYF
TGTGCCAGTACCGACAGGGAGAACTCCTACGAGCAGTACTTC
>TRBD1|few|TRBJ2-7|TRBV27
CASSWRTGDSYEQYF
TGTGCCAGCAGTTGGAGGACAGGTGACTCCTACGAGCAGTACTTC
>.|.|TRBJ2-3|TRBV28
CASSLLGDTQYF
TGTGCCAGCAGTTTACTCGGAGATACGCAGTATTTT
>.|.|TRBJ1-4|TRBV5-1
CASSRDGGVPNEKLFF
TGCGCCAGCAGCCGGGATGGGGGCGTACCTAATGAAAAACTGTTTTTT
>TRBD1|.|TRBJ2-5|TRBV6-7
CASSYLKAGTGGAGETQYF
TGTGCCAGCAGTTACTTAAAAGCCGGGACAGGGGGCGCGGGGGAGACCCAGTACTTC
>TRBD1|.|TRBJ2-7|TRBV5-1
CASSRDRGFPWEQYF
TGCGCCAGCAGCCGGGACAGGGGGTTTCCTTGGGAGCAGTACTTC
>TRBD2|.|TRBJ2-7|TRBV25-1
CASSPLAGGGYEQYF
TGTGCCAGCAGCCCCCTGGCGGGAGGGGGATACGAGCAGTACTTC
>.|.|TRBJ2-1|TRBV2
CASGVLEYSYNEQFF
TGTGCCAGCGGTGTCCTAGAATACTCCTACAATGAGCAGTTCTTC
>.|.|TRBJ1-1|TRBV25-1
CASTSAWRTEAFF
TGTGCCAGCACCTCAGCGTGGAGGACTGAAGCTTTCTTT
>.|.|TRBJ2-7|TRBV6-5
CASRLQGTYEQYF
TGTGCCAGCAGACTTCAGGGGACCTACGAGCAGTACTTC
>TRBD2|.|TRBJ2-5|TRBV6-6
CASSQRGGETQYF
TGTGCCAGCAGCCAACGGGGGGGAGAGACCCAGTACTTC
>.|.|TRBJ1-1|TRBV2
CASSEGEALDVPEAFF
TGTGCCAGCAGTGAGGGTGAGGCCCTTGATGTCCCTGAAGCTTTCTTT
>.|.|TRBJ2-5|TRBV28
CASSPVVVQETQYF
TGTGCCAGCAGTCCAGTTGTGGTTCAAGAGACCCAGTACTTC